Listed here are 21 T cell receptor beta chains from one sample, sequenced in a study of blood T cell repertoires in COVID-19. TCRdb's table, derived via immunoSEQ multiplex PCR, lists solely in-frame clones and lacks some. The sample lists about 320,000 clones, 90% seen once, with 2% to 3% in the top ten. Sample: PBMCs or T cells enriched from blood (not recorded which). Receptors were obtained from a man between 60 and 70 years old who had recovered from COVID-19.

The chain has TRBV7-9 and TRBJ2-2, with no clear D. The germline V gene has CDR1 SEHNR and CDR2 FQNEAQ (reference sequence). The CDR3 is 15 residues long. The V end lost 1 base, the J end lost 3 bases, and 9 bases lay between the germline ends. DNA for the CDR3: TGTGCCAGCAGCTTAGTGGGTGCGGACACCGGGGAGCTGTTTTTT. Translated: CASSLVGADTGELFF.

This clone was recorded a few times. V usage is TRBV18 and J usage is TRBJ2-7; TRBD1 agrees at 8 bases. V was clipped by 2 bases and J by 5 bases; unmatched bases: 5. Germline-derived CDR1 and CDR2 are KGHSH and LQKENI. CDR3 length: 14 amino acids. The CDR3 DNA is TGTGCCAGCTCACCAAAGACAGGGGTCCACGAGCAGTACTTC. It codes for CASSPKTGVHEQYF.

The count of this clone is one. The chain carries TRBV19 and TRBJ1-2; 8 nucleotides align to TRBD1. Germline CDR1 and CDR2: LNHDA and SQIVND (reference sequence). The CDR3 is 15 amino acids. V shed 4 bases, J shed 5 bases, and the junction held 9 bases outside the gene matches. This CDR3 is CASSNRDRFPYGYTF. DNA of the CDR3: TGTGCCAGTAGTAACCGGGACAGGTTCCCTTATGGCTACACCTTC.

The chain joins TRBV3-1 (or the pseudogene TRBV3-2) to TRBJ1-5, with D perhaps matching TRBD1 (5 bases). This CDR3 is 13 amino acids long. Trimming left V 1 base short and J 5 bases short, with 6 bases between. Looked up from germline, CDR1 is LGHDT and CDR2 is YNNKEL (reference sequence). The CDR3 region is CASSQGDYQPQHF. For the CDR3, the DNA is TGTGCCAGCAGCCAAGGGGACTATCAGCCCCAGCATTTT.

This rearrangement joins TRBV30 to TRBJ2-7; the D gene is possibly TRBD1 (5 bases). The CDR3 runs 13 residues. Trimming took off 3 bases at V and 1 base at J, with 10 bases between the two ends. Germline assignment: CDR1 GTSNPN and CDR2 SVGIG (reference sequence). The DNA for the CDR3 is TGTGCCTGGAGGCAGAAGGGGTCCTACGAGCAGTACTTC. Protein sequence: CAWRQKGSYEQYF.

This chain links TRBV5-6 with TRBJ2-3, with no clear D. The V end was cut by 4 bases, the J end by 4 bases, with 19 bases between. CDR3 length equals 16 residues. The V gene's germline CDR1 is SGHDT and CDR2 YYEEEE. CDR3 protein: CASSPRREVISDTQYF. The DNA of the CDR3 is TGTGCCAGCAGCCCTCGCCGTGAGGTTATATCAGATACGCAGTATTTT.

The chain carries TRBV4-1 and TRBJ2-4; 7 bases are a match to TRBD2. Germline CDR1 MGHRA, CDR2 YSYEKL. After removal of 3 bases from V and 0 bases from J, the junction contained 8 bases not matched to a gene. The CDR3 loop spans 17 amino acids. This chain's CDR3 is CASSQGSAGPAKNIQYF. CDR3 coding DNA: TGCGCCAGCAGCCAGGGTTCAGCGGGGCCAGCCAAAAACATTCAGTACTTC.

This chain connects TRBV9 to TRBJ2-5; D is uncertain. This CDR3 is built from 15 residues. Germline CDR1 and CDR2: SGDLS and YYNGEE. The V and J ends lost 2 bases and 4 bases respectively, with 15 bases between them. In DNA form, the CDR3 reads TGTGCCAGCAGCGTTGGGCCTTCCTCCTCAGAGACCCAGTACTTC. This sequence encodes CASSVGPSSSETQYF.

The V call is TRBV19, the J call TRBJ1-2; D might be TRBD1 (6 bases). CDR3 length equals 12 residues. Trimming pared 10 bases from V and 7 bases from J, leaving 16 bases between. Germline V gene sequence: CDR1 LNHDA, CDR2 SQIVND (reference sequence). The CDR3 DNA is TGTGCCACCCGGGGGGGGCAGGGTGGCTACACCTTC. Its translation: CATRGGQGGYTF.

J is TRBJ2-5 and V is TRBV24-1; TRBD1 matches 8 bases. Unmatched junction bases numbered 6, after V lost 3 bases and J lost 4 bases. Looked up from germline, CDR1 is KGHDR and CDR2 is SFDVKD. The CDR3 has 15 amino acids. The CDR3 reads CATSDPQGAGETQYF. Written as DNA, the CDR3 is TGTGCCACCAGTGATCCTCAGGGGGCGGGAGAGACCCAGTACTTC.

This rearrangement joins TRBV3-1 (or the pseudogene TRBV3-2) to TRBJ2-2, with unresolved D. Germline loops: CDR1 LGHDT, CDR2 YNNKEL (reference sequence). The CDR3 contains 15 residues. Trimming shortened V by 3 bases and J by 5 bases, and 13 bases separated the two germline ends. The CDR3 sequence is CASSHARLDTGELFF. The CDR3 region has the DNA TGTGCCAGCAGCCATGCGCGACTCGATACCGGGGAGCTGTTTTTT.

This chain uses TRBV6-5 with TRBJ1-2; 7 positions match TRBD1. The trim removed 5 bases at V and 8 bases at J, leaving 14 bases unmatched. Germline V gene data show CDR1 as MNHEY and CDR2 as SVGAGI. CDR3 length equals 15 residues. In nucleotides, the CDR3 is TGTGCCAGCAGTCTCCTTCCCACGACAGGGTTGGGCTACACCTTC. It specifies CASSLLPTTGLGYTF.

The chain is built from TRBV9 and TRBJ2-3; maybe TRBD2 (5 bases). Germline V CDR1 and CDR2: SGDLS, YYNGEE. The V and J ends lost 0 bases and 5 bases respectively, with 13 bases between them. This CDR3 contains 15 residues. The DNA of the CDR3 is TGTGCCAGCAGCGTAGGGCCCACTGGAGGAGATACGCAGTATTTT. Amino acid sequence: CASSVGPTGGDTQYF.

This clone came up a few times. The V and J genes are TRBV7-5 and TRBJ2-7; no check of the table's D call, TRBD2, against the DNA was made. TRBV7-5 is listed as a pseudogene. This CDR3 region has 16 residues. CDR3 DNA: TGTGCCAGAAGCTTAGAAGTCCCCGGGAAATCTTACGAGCAGTACTTC. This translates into CARSLEVPGKSYEQYF.

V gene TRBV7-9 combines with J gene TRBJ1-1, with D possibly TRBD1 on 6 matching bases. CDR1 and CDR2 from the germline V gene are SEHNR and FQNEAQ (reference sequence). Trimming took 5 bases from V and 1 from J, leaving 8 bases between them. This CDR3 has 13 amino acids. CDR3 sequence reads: CASSRTENTEAFF. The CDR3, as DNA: TGTGCCAGCAGCAGGACAGAGAACACTGAAGCTTTCTTT.

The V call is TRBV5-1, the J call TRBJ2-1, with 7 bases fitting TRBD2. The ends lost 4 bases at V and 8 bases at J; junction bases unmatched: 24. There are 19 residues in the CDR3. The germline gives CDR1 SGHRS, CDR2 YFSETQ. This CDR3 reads CASSPSNVGGSERSYEQFF. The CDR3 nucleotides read TGCGCCAGCAGCCCCTCGAATGTGGGCGGGAGTGAGCGGTCGTATGAGCAGTTCTTC.

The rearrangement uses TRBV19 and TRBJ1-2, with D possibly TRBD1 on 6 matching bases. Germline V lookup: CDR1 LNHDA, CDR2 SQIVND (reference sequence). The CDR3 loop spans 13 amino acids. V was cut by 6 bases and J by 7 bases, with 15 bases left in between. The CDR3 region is CASSVMGASGYTF. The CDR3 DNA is TGTGCCAGTAGCGTAATGGGGGCAAGTGGCTACACCTTC.

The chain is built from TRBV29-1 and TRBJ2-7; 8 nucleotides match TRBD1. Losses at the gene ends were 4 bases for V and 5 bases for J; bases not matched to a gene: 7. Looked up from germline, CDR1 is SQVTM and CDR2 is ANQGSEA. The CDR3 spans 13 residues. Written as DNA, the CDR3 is TGCAGCGTTGTCGCGGACAGGGAAGACGAGCAGTACTTC. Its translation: CSVVADREDEQYF.

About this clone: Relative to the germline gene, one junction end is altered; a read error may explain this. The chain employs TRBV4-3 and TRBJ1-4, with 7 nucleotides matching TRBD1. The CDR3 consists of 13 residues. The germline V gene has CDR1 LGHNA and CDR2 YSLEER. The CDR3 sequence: CASSQERGQSRSF. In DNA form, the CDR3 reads TGCGCCAGCAGCCAAGAGCGGGGACAGTCACGATCATTT.

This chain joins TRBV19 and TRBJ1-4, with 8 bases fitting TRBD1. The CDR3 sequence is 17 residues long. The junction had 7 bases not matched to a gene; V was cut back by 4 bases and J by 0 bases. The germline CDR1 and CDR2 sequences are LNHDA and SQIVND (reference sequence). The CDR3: CASSTGTGDATNEKLFF. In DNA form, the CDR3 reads TGTGCCAGTAGTACCGGGACAGGAGACGCAACTAATGAAAAACTGTTTTTT.

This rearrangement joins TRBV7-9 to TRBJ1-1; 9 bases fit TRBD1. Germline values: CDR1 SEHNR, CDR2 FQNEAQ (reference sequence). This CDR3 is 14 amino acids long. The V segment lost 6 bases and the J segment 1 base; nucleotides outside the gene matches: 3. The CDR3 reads CASRKGQGNTEAFF. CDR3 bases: TGTGCCAGCAGGAAGGGACAGGGGAACACTGAAGCTTTCTTT.